What follows are 20 T cell receptor beta chains derived from one specimen sequenced in a study of blood T cell repertoires in COVID-19. TCRdb keeps only in-frame clones here, not all; method: immunoSEQ multiplex PCR. Of 95,000 to 120,000 clones in the sample, 75% to 90% were seen once. Sequenced material: peripheral blood. These receptors were collected from a woman aged 40-49 years with acute or convalescent COVID-19.

V usage is TRBV7-9 and J usage is TRBJ1-1; D perhaps matches TRBD1 (6 bases). V was cut by 11 bases and J by 5 bases, with 18 bases left in between. The length of the CDR3 is 13 residues. Germline V CDR1 and CDR2: SEHNR, FQNEAQ (reference sequence). Here the CDR3 DNA reads TGTGCCGGTTCCGGCAGGGGTGGGACTGAAGCTTTCTTT. It specifies CAGSGRGGTEAFF.

This clone was recorded once. The rearrangement uses TRBV19 and TRBJ1-5, with D unresolved. This CDR3 comprises 16 residues. Trimming took off 6 bases at V and 0 bases at J, with 15 bases between the two ends. Germline CDR1 LNHDA, CDR2 SQIVND (reference sequence). The CDR3 sequence is CASRDPEAYSNQPQHF. In DNA form, the CDR3 reads TGTGCCAGTAGGGACCCGGAGGCATATAGCAATCAGCCCCAGCATTTT.

The chain links TRBV6-5 to TRBJ1-6; D may be TRBD1 (5 bases). The CDR3 covers 11 residues. In germline, CDR1 is MNHEY, CDR2 SVGAGI. The germline V and J ends were trimmed by 7 bases and 9 bases, with 7 bases remaining between them. The DNA of the CDR3 is TGTGCCAGCACGCAGGGTTCACCCCTCCACTTT. This codes for CASTQGSPLHF.

This chain connects TRBV3-1 (or the pseudogene TRBV3-2) to TRBJ2-5, with D possibly being TRBD2 (6 bases). This CDR3 region has 22 residues. Germline V gives CDR1 LGHDT, CDR2 YNNKEL (reference sequence). V lost 0 bases, J lost 0 bases, and 29 bases lay in between. The CDR3 protein is CASSQDRPSETGVLRDQETQYF. CDR3 coding DNA: TGTGCCAGCAGCCAAGACAGGCCTAGCGAAACGGGGGTTCTAAGGGACCAAGAGACCCAGTACTTC.

The V and J genes are TRBV7-2 and TRBJ2-5, with 14 bases aligning to TRBD2. The CDR3 consists of 16 residues. J lost 5 bases, V lost 5 bases, and 7 bases had no gene match. Germline loops: CDR1 SGHTA, CDR2 FQGNSA. The CDR3 DNA follows: TGTGCCAGCAGCAGGGGACTAGCGGGGGCCCGGGAGACCCAGTACTTC. Amino acid sequence: CASSRGLAGARETQYF.

The J gene is TRBJ2-1, the V gene TRBV7-9; D call uncertain. The CDR3 is made up of 13 amino acids. The germline V and J ends were trimmed by 0 bases and 9 bases, with 9 bases remaining between them. The germline V gene encodes CDR1 SEHNR and CDR2 FQNEAQ (reference sequence). The CDR3 DNA reads TGTGCCAGCAGCTTAGCCTCCACGGGTGAGCAGTTCTTC. Its translation: CASSLASTGEQFF. Variable domain in full (rest from reference TRBV7-9 and TRBJ2-1): DTGVSQNPRHKITKRGQNVTFRCDPISEHNRLYWYRQTLGQGPEFLTYFQNEAQLEKSRLLSDRFSAERPKGSFSTLEIQRTEQGDSAMYLCASSLASTGEQFFGPGTRLTVL.

The chain links TRBV19 to TRBJ2-5; 9 nucleotides match TRBD2. There are 13 residues in the CDR3. Germline V gene data show CDR1 as LNHDA and CDR2 as SQIVND (reference sequence). With 6 bases clipped from V and 5 bases from J, the junction kept 4 bases outside the gene matches. CDR3 coding DNA: TGTGCCAGTAGCCTAACTAGCGGGGAGACCCAGTACTTC. Amino acid sequence: CASSLTSGETQYF.

This chain joins TRBV6-6 and TRBJ1-1; D uncertain. CDR3 size: 15 residues. Germline-derived CDR1 and CDR2 are MNHNY and SVGAGI (reference sequence). With 6 bases removed from V and 10 bases from J, the gap between germline ends came to 24 bases. As DNA, the CDR3 is TGTGCCAGCAGATCTCCCCCTCCTACGGGCCGGGGAGCTTTCTTT. Protein sequence: CASRSPPPTGRGAFF.

Only one count was recorded for this clone. The chain joins TRBV5-6 to TRBJ1-3, with D possibly being TRBD1 (6 bases). Germline V lookup: CDR1 SGHDT, CDR2 YYEEEE. This CDR3 is 14 amino acids long. Deletions cut 4 bases from V and 8 bases from J, with 16 bases between. The CDR3 nucleotides read TGTGCCAGCAGCCCGGACAGTATTCAGGACACCATATATTTT. It encodes CASSPDSIQDTIYF. The variable domain in full, completed from reference TRBV5-6 and TRBJ1-3, reads DAGVTQSPTHLIKTRGQQVTLRCSPKSGHDTVSWYQQALGQGPQFIFQYYEEEERQRGNFPDRFSGHQFPNYSSELNVNALLLGDSALYLCASSPDSIQDTIYFGEGSWLTVV.

The V call is TRBV6-5, the J call TRBJ2-1; D is unclear. The length of the CDR3 is 13 residues. V gave up 5 bases and J gave up 7 bases, with 12 bases separating them. Germline values: CDR1 MNHEY, CDR2 SVGAGI. CDR3 loop: CASSLPGGNEQFF. The CDR3 nucleotides are TGTGCCAGCAGTCTGCCGGGTGGGAATGAGCAGTTCTTC.

The V and J genes are TRBV3-1 (or the pseudogene TRBV3-2) and TRBJ2-3; D gene uncertain. CDR1 LGHDT and CDR2 YNNKEL come from the germline V gene (reference sequence). The CDR3 extends over 14 amino acids. V was cut by 0 bases and J by 0 bases, with 4 bases left in between. The CDR3 DNA reads as TGTGCCAGCAGCCAAGACCCTAGCACAGATACGCAGTATTTT. It is translated as CASSQDPSTDTQYF.

The gene calls are TRBV5-1 and TRBJ1-3, with D tentatively TRBD1 (6 bases). Germline lookup yields CDR1 SGHRS and CDR2 YFSETQ. Trimming stripped 3 bases from V and 0 bases from J, with 10 bases between. There are 15 residues in the CDR3. As DNA, the CDR3 is TGCGCCAGCAGCTCGACAGGCCTCTCTGGAAACACCATATATTTT. It yields the protein CASSSTGLSGNTIYF.

The CDR3 reads CASSLRQGNNSPLHF. The CDR3, as DNA: TGTGCCAGCAGCTTACGCCAGGGAAATAATTCACCCCTCCACTTT. This sequence joins TRBV5-5 and TRBJ1-6; TRBD1 is a possible D gene (5 bases). The germline CDR1 and CDR2 sequences are SGHKS and YYEKEE (reference sequence). This CDR3 spans 15 amino acids. Trimming cost V 2 bases and J 5 bases, with 11 bases left between them.

This chain joins TRBV7-3 and TRBJ2-7, with TRBD1 matching over 8 bases. The junction had 8 bases not matched to a gene; V was cut back by 5 bases and J by 5 bases. There are 14 residues in the CDR3. Germline values: CDR1 SGHTA, CDR2 FQGTGA. Written as DNA, the CDR3 is TGTGCCAGCAGCCATTTAGACAGGGGCAACGAGCAGTACTTC. Its translation: CASSHLDRGNEQYF.

This clone was counted between two and nine times. The CDR3 here is CATSAVNTGELFF. The CDR3 region has the DNA TGTGCCACCAGTGCTGTGAACACCGGGGAGCTGTTTTTT. The rearrangement links TRBV24-1 to TRBJ2-2; no clear D. The V gene lost 5 bases and the J gene lost 1 base, with 4 bases spanning the gap. This CDR3 spans 13 amino acids. Germline loops: CDR1 KGHDR, CDR2 SFDVKD.

The genes are TRBV30 and TRBJ1-4; no definite D call. From germline, CDR1 is GTSNPN and CDR2 SVGIG (reference sequence). Trimming took 2 bases from V and 2 from J, leaving 3 bases between them. This CDR3 comprises 12 residues. CDR3 DNA: TGTGCCTGGAGTCCTACTAATGAAAAACTGTTTTTT. Translated, it gives CAWSPTNEKLFF. The full variable domain, rest sourced from reference TRBV30 and TRBJ1-4, is SQTIHQWPATLVQPVGSPLSLECTVEGTSNPNLYWYRQAAGRGLQLLFYSVGIGQISSEVPQNLSASRPQDRQFILSSKKLLLSDSGFYLCAWSPTNEKLFFGSGTQLSVL.

The rearrangement uses TRBV27 and TRBJ2-3; no clear D. The CDR3 loop spans 15 amino acids. V was trimmed by 4 bases and J by 0 bases, leaving 11 bases between them. The germline gives CDR1 MNHEY, CDR2 SMNVEV (reference sequence). CDR3 sequence reads: CASSSPTLSTDTQYF. The CDR3 nucleotides read TGTGCCAGCAGTTCCCCGACACTGAGCACAGATACGCAGTATTTT.

The genes are TRBV29-1 and TRBJ2-1; 7 nucleotides line up with TRBD1. Trimming removed 7 bases from V and 10 bases from J; junction bases left unmatched: 10. CDR3 length: 12 amino acids. Looked up from germline, CDR1 is SQVTM and CDR2 is ANQGSEA. CDR3 sequence: CSARQTGKEQFF. The CDR3 DNA reads as TGCAGCGCACGCCAGACAGGGAAAGAGCAGTTCTTC.

The J gene is TRBJ2-3, the V gene TRBV18; 13 bases agree with TRBD2. Germline V lookup: CDR1 KGHSH, CDR2 LQKENI. V lost 5 bases and J lost 4; bases outside the gene matches: 3. The CDR3 has 15 amino acids. The DNA for the CDR3 is TGTGCCAGCTCATTGACTAGCGGGGGGCCAGATACGCAGTATTTT. This sequence encodes CASSLTSGGPDTQYF.

This clone was detected a few times. The gene calls are TRBV7-2 and TRBJ1-6; 11 bases map to TRBD1. This CDR3 comprises 15 residues. Germline CDR1 reads SGHTA; CDR2 reads FQGNSA. After removal of 7 bases from V and 9 bases from J, the junction contained 8 bases not matched to a gene. The CDR3 DNA follows: TGTGCCAGCAAAAGCGTCGGGACAGGGGGTTCACCCCTCCACTTT. Translating gives CASKSVGTGGSPLHF.